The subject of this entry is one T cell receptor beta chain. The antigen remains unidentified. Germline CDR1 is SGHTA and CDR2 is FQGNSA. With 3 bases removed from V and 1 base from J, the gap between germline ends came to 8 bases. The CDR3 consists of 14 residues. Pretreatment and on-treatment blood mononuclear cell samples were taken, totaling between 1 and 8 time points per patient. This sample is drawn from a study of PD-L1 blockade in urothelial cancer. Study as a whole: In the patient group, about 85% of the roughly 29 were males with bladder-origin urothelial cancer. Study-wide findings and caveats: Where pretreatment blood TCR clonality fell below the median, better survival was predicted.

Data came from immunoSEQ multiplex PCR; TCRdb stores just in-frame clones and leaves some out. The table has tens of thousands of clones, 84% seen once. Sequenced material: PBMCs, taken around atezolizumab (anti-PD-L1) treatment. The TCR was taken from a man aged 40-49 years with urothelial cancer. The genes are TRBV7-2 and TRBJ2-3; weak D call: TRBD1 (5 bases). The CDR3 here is CASSFQGGTDTQYF. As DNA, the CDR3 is TGTGCCAGCAGCTTCCAGGGTGGCACAGATACGCAGTATTTT.